The 3 T cell receptor beta chains in this list originate from one sample, sequenced in a study of regulatory T cells in long-lasting Graves disease. The time point is: persistent/refractory GD, antithyroid drugs over 5 years with positive TRAb. RNA from PBMCs was the source of the TCR library. Arm-PCR with iRepertoire HTBI primers amplified the CDR3 regions for these TCR beta libraries. One entry per CDR3 protein results from TCRdb running MiXCR on the multiplex PCR reads. The sample includes around 450,000 distinct CDR3 sequences, 20% to 25% of them seen just once. The source was peripheral blood mononuclear cells (PBMCs), collected when the disease was refractory, from a patient treated with antithyroid drugs. Receptors were obtained from a female donor with Graves disease.

The table lists this clonotype with many counts. This chain uses TRBV27 with TRBJ1-1; 11 nucleotides align to TRBD1. With 2 bases clipped from V and 7 bases from J, the junction kept 9 bases outside the gene matches. The CDR3 loop spans 16 amino acids. Looked up from germline, CDR1 is MNHEY and CDR2 is SMNVEV (reference sequence). The CDR3 DNA reads TGTGCCAGCAGTTTAAAACCGGGACAGGGGGTAGGTGAAGCTTTCTTT. It codes for CASSLKPGQGVGEAFF.

Only a few counts were recorded for this clonotype. The chain links TRBV19 to TRBJ1-1; D may be TRBD1 (6 bases). Trimming took 3 bases from V and 2 from J, leaving 19 bases between them. The CDR3 spans 17 residues. The germline CDR1 and CDR2 sequences are LNHDA and SQIVND (reference sequence). The DNA of the CDR3 is TGTGCCAGTAGTATTACCCACTCGAGGGGGAGAAACACTGAAGCTTTCTTT. It yields the protein CASSITHSRGRNTEAFF.

As DNA, the CDR3 is TGTGCCAGTGGAACAGGGGCCTTCTCTGGAAACACCATATATTTT. Its translation: CASGTGAFSGNTIYF. This chain joins TRBV12-3 or TRBV12-4 and TRBJ1-3, with 7 bases fitting TRBD1. The CDR3 totals 15 residues. V trimming: 9 bases; J trimming: 0 bases; junction bases outside the gene matches: 8.